This T cell receptor beta chain was identified in a study of human T cells and chemical hapten exposure. The CDR3 is made up of 14 amino acids. The germline V gene encodes CDR1 DFQATT and CDR2 SNEGSKA (reference sequence). Losses at the gene ends were 4 bases for V and 9 bases for J; bases not matched to a gene: 7. In TCRdb, the RACE reads were re-called with MiXCR into one record per CDR3 protein. The sample contains about 190,000 distinct CDR3 sequences, around 23% of which appear only once. Time point in this sample: patch test 3, about 24 weeks after DPC sensitization. The treatment: therapeutic diphenylcyclopropenone sensitization with weekly scalp DPC. Someone pulled total RNA out of unfractionated whole blood.

The chain uses TRBV20-1 and TRBJ2-1; 12 bases agree with TRBD2. Source: whole blood, taken in connection with sensitization to the hapten diphenylcyclopropenone (DPC). The TCR comes from a woman in her thirties or forties with alopecia areata. Some clones in this sample may be carry-over from other donors' samples. In DNA form, the CDR3 reads TGCAGTGCTACTAGCGGGAGGGCCGGTCGTGAGCAGTTCTTC. Translated: CSATSGRAGREQFF.